The 12 T cell receptor beta chains listed next were all sequenced from one sample in a study of radiotherapy plus CTLA-4 blockade in lung cancer. Repertoires were generated with immunoSEQ multiplex PCR, while TCRdb's copy carries only in-frame clones and drops some. The repertoire consists of about 48,000 clones, with approximately 78% occurring once and the leading ten covering about 3.3%. Sample: peripheral blood, taken from a patient treated with radiotherapy plus ipilimumab. The receptors were gathered from a human donor with non-small cell lung cancer who had stable disease on radiotherapy plus ipilimumab.

The V call is TRBV6-1, the J call TRBJ2-6; D is possibly TRBD2 (5 bases). Trimming pared 2 bases from V and 0 bases from J, leaving 8 bases between. This CDR3 has 16 residues. CDR1 MNHNS and CDR2 SASEGT come from the germline V gene. The CDR3 spells CASSEQGSSGANVLTF. The CDR3 DNA is TGTGCCAGCAGTGAACAAGGGAGCTCTGGGGCCAACGTCCTGACTTTC.

The chain recombines TRBV23-1 with TRBJ2-7, with a weak D call TRBD1 (6 bases). TRBV23-1 carries the ORF label, with uncertain function. Trimming took off 6 bases at V and 10 bases at J, with 25 bases between the two ends. This CDR3 region has 15 residues. The CDR3 nucleotides read TGCGCCAGCAGCATTCAAAACAGGGCTCCCGCGAGCCAGTACTTC. This gives the protein CASSIQNRAPASQYF.

In its sample, this clone was seen a few times. This chain connects TRBV30 to TRBJ1-3, with a tentative D call TRBD1 (5 bases). Per germline, CDR1 GTSNPN and CDR2 SVGIG (reference sequence). V gave up 3 bases and J gave up 7 bases, with 13 bases separating them. There are 13 residues in the CDR3. CDR3 sequence reads: CAWSQGEGNTIYF. In nucleotides, the CDR3 is TGTGCCTGGAGCCAAGGGGAGGGGAACACCATATATTTT. Full variable domain (outside the CDR3, taken from reference TRBV30 and TRBJ1-3): SQTIHQWPATLVQPVGSPLSLECTVEGTSNPNLYWYRQAAGRGLQLLFYSVGIGQISSEVPQNLSASRPQDRQFILSSKKLLLSDSGFYLCAWSQGEGNTIYFGEGSWLTVV.

The rearrangement joins TRBV7-2 to TRBJ2-2; no clear D. Per germline, CDR1 SGHTA and CDR2 FQGNSA. The V and J ends lost 0 bases and 3 bases respectively, with 5 bases between them. CDR3 length equals 14 residues. CDR3 residues: CASSLALDTGELFF. For the CDR3, the DNA is TGTGCCAGCAGCTTAGCGCTAGACACCGGGGAGCTGTTTTTT.

This chain connects TRBV5-1 to TRBJ1-2, with 7 bases fitting TRBD1. V shed 6 bases, J shed 4 bases, and the junction held 6 bases outside the gene matches. This CDR3 is 13 amino acids long. The germline gives CDR1 SGHRS, CDR2 YFSETQ. CDR3 in amino acids: CASKGASGYGYTF. DNA of the CDR3: TGCGCCAGCAAGGGGGCGTCGGGCTATGGCTACACCTTC. The whole variable domain, filled in from reference TRBV5-1 and TRBJ1-2, reads KAGVTQTPRYLIKTRGQQVTLSCSPISGHRSVSWYQQTPGQGLQFLFEYFSETQRNKGNFPGRFSGRQFSNSRSEMNVSTLELGDSALYLCASKGASGYGYTFGSGTRLTVV.

In this sample, this clone turned up a few times. The genes are TRBV6-6 and TRBJ2-2; 10 bases agree with TRBD2. The junction had 5 bases not matched to a gene; V was cut back by 6 bases and J by 1 base. CDR3 length: 16 amino acids. Per germline, CDR1 MNHNY and CDR2 SVGAGI (reference sequence). CDR3 nucleotides: TGTGCCAGCAGCCGATTAGCGGGAGGGAACACCGGGGAGCTGTTTTTT. Translation gives CASSRLAGGNTGELFF.

The chain joins TRBV5-1 to TRBJ2-7; TRBD2 aligns across 12 bases. Germline V lookup: CDR1 SGHRS, CDR2 YFSETQ. This CDR3 comprises 14 residues. V was pared by 3 bases and J by 2 bases, with 0 bases of the junction left unmatched. CDR3 protein: CASSWTSGTYEQYF. CDR3 in DNA: TGCGCCAGCAGCTGGACTAGCGGGACCTACGAGCAGTACTTC. Drawing the rest from reference TRBV5-1 and TRBJ2-7, the complete variable domain is KAGVTQTPRYLIKTRGQQVTLSCSPISGHRSVSWYQQTPGQGLQFLFEYFSETQRNKGNFPGRFSGRQFSNSRSEMNVSTLELGDSALYLCASSWTSGTYEQYFGPGTRLTVT.

Here the CDR3 DNA reads TGCGCCAGCAGCTTAGTCCCGGATGTGGCCCACGGGGAGCAGTTCTTC. Amino acid sequence: CASSLVPDVAHGEQFF. V gene TRBV4-1 combines with J gene TRBJ2-1; D unclear. CDR1 and CDR2 from the germline V gene are MGHRA and YSYEKL. The CDR3 spans 16 residues. Trimming left V 5 bases short and J 10 bases short, with 24 bases between.

The V gene is TRBV12-5, the J gene TRBJ2-1; 7 positions match TRBD1. V was clipped by 7 bases and J by 0 bases; unmatched bases: 6. Germline CDR1 is LGHNT and CDR2 is FRNRAP. This CDR3 comprises 15 residues. The CDR3 reads CASAIDRASYNEQFF. Written as DNA, the CDR3 is TGTGCTAGTGCGATAGACAGGGCCTCCTACAATGAGCAGTTCTTC.

The chain joins TRBV7-2 to TRBJ2-1; 11 bases match TRBD2. This CDR3 is 17 amino acids long. With V trimmed by 5 bases and J by 6 bases, 12 bases remained unmatched. Germline loops: CDR1 SGHTA, CDR2 FQGNSA. This CDR3 is CASSPRLAGGKSNEQFF. In DNA form, the CDR3 reads TGTGCCAGCAGCCCTCGGCTAGCGGGAGGAAAGAGCAATGAGCAGTTCTTC.

The chain has TRBV7-9 and TRBJ1-1; D not certain. The V end lost 1 base, the J end lost 5 bases, and 11 bases lay between the germline ends. CDR1 SEHNR and CDR2 FQNEAQ come from the germline V gene (reference sequence). The CDR3 spans 14 residues. The CDR3 loop is CASSLDGVGTEAFF. CDR3 sequence (DNA): TGTGCCAGCAGCTTAGACGGGGTTGGGACTGAAGCTTTCTTT.

This clone was detected once. The CDR3 bases are TGTGCCAGCACACAGTGCCGCCTAAAAAACATTCAGTACTTC. Translated: CASTQCRLKNIQYF. The V call is TRBV27, the J call TRBJ2-4; D gene uncertain. This CDR3 has 14 residues. The V and J ends lost 7 bases and 4 bases respectively, with 14 bases between them. Germline assignment: CDR1 MNHEY and CDR2 SMNVEV (reference sequence).